The 10 T cell receptor beta chains below come from one sample, sequenced in a study of blood T cell repertoires in COVID-19. Using immunoSEQ multiplex PCR, the repertoire was profiled, and TCRdb retains in-frame clones only, with some absent. The table shows 390,000 or so clones, with approximately 87% occurring only once. The sequencing input was PBMCs or T cells enriched from blood (not recorded which). The receptor set was obtained from a woman aged 50 to 60 who had recovered from COVID-19.

The rearrangement uses TRBV2 and TRBJ1-2; no reliable D call. Germline assignment: CDR1 SNHLY and CDR2 FYNNEI. The length of the CDR3 is 14 residues. V lost 7 bases and J 4 bases, leaving 16 bases between the germline ends. As DNA, the CDR3 is TGTGCCAGCACTAAGGAGTTCGATGTCTATGGCTACACCTTC. Its translation: CASTKEFDVYGYTF.

This chain connects TRBV4-1 to TRBJ2-7; D remains ambiguous. There are 14 residues in the CDR3. Germline V lookup: CDR1 MGHRA, CDR2 YSYEKL. Trimming took off 0 bases at V and 2 bases at J, with 8 bases between the two ends. CDR3 residues: CASSQEVQAYEQYF. The DNA for the CDR3 is TGCGCCAGCAGCCAAGAGGTCCAGGCCTACGAGCAGTACTTC.

The count of this clone is one. The genes are TRBV20-1 and TRBJ1-1; D may be TRBD1 (6 bases). There are 11 residues in the CDR3. Germline lookup yields CDR1 DFQATT and CDR2 SNEGSKA (reference sequence). Trimming pared 5 bases from V and 4 bases from J, leaving 8 bases between. CDR3 nucleotides: TGCAGTGCTCCAGGGGTCACTGAAGCTTTCTTT. It yields the protein CSAPGVTEAFF.

The chain is built from TRBV5-8 and TRBJ2-1; 11 bases line up with TRBD2. V dropped 2 bases and J dropped 4; count of bases not matched to a gene: 2. This CDR3 is 15 amino acids long. The V gene's germline CDR1 is SGHTS and CDR2 YDEGEE. The DNA of the CDR3 is TGTGCCAGCAGCTTCGGGACTAGCGGTTACAATGAGCAGTTCTTC. It encodes CASSFGTSGYNEQFF.

The rearrangement links TRBV28 to TRBJ1-5; TRBD1 matches at 8 bases. With 5 bases clipped from V and 1 base from J, the junction kept 7 bases outside the gene matches. This CDR3 is built from 16 residues. CDR1 is MDHEN and CDR2 is SYDVKM in the germline V gene. CDR3 amino acids: CASSTGGGGSNQPQHF. The CDR3 nucleotides read TGTGCCAGCAGTACAGGGGGAGGAGGAAGCAATCAGCCCCAGCATTTT.

This rearrangement joins TRBV9 to TRBJ2-1; 8 nucleotides line up with TRBD2. V lost 3 bases to trimming and J lost 6 bases; unmatched junction nucleotides: 17. This CDR3 contains 18 residues. Germline loops: CDR1 SGDLS, CDR2 YYNGEE. The CDR3 coding sequence is TGTGCCAGCAGCGCCTCCGGGAGGGGCGCGGGCGGAGGCAATGAGCAGTTCTTC. Residues: CASSASGRGAGGGNEQFF.

CDR3 coding DNA: TGTGCCAGCAGCTTAGCCATCGGCGGGGGGGGGCTTGTTAACTATGGCTACACCTTC. The encoded protein is CASSLAIGGGGLVNYGYTF. This sequence joins TRBV7-6 and TRBJ1-2; D may be TRBD1 (6 bases). The CDR3 length is 19 residues. Trimming pared 0 bases from V and 1 base from J, leaving 21 bases between. Germline CDR1 is SGHVS and CDR2 is FNYEAQ.

The chain has TRBV2 and TRBJ1-2; no firm D call. Trimming shortened V by 4 bases and J by 0 bases, and 9 bases separated the two germline ends. This CDR3 is built from 14 residues. From germline, CDR1 is SNHLY and CDR2 FYNNEI. CDR3 region: CASSVGIPNYGYTF. In nucleotides, the CDR3 is TGTGCCAGCAGTGTCGGGATTCCTAACTATGGCTACACCTTC.

The V gene is TRBV2, the J gene TRBJ1-4, with a possible D match to TRBD1 (5 bases). CDR1 and CDR2 from the germline V gene are SNHLY and FYNNEI. There are 14 residues in the CDR3. V shed 8 bases and J shed 8 bases, with 18 bases lying between them. The DNA of the CDR3 is TGTGCCAGCTACATGGGGAGGGACGGGGAAAAACTGTTTTTT. Protein: CASYMGRDGEKLFF.

The gene calls are TRBV2 and TRBJ1-2; no firm D call. There are 12 residues in the CDR3. The germline V gene encodes CDR1 SNHLY and CDR2 FYNNEI. Trimming pared 7 bases from V and 4 bases from J, leaving 10 bases between. The CDR3 region is CASTGNTYGYTF. The CDR3 DNA reads as TGTGCCAGCACCGGGAACACCTATGGCTACACCTTC.